This entry features one T cell receptor (beta chain) sequence. Its antigen is not identified. The data are from a study of siplizumab effects on memory and regulatory T cells. Study-wide findings and caveats: Sequences below about 10^-5 frequency were poorly captured, and few alloreactive clones mapped to unstimulated subsets. Apparently key alloresponse contributors, naive T cells also seemed more diverse than memory cells. Alloreactive sequences tracing back to unstimulated CD4+ memory cells were significantly reduced by siplizumab.

Assayed TCR templates numbered about 90,000 for each sample. The table came from immunoSEQ multiplex PCR; TCRdb's copy has only in-frame clones and leaves some out. Counted here are approximately 100,000 clones, around 94% occurring once; the ten biggest clones make up under 0.7%. The CDR3 has 18 residues. Germline loops: CDR1 SGHRS, CDR2 YFSETQ. With 0 bases clipped from V and 9 bases from J, the junction kept 14 bases outside the gene matches. The sequenced sample consisted of Tregs sorted from blood. V usage is TRBV5-1 and J usage is TRBJ2-2, with TRBD2 matching over 10 bases. The source is a human donor in good health. CDR3 sequence: CASSLVLAGAGLRRELFF. The CDR3 nucleotides read TGCGCCAGCAGCTTGGTTCTAGCGGGAGCTGGTTTGCGTCGGGAGCTGTTTTTT.